This TCR beta chain appears in the sequencing data of a study of regulatory T cells in long-lasting Graves disease. There are many counts of this clonotype. The authors built TCR beta libraries using iRepertoire HTBI primers and Arm-PCR of CDR3 regions. MiXCR, run by TCRdb on the multiplex PCR reads, gives a single entry per CDR3 protein. The sample contains approximately 400,000 distinct CDR3 sequences, 12% of which appear only once. Time point indicated: newly diagnosed GD, antithyroid drugs for less than 3 months. PBMC-derived RNA was used for the TCR library. The sample also formed part of further work on T cells in Graves' hyperthyroidism and ophthalmopathy.

Sequences were derived from peripheral blood mononuclear cells (PBMCs), sampled at new diagnosis, from a patient treated with antithyroid drugs. This receptor was identified in a woman younger than 30 with Graves disease.

The CDR3 region is CASNRDRALNTEAFF. DNA for the CDR3: TGTGCCAGCAACCGGGACAGAGCTTTGAACACTGAAGCTTTCTTT. The chain joins TRBV27 to TRBJ1-1; 7 bases map to TRBD1. Germline V lookup: CDR1 MNHEY, CDR2 SMNVEV (reference sequence). CDR3 length: 15 amino acids. V was pared by 7 bases and J by 0 bases, with 8 bases of the junction left unmatched.